The rows below give T cell receptor beta chains drawn from one sample of a study of Ad26.COV2.S vaccination and SARS-CoV-2 variants. TCRdb's copy holds only in-frame clones and misses some; the assay was immunoSEQ multiplex PCR. This table holds hundreds of thousands of clones, 80% to 90% found once. The specimen comprised peripheral blood, sampled in a trial of Ad26.COV2.S vaccine versus placebo. These receptors were collected from a person between 18 and 65 years old who received the Ad26.COV2.S COVID-19 vaccine or a placebo. Both conserved end residues are part of each CDR3. Each record gives: J gene, clone size, V gene, D gene, CDR3 protein, CDR3 DNA. The D gene is left open where the match is weak. The size of a clone is reported for some rows only, either as once, few or many, or as a class for expanded clones.

TRBJ1-1 once TRBV6-5 . CASVGPDFPEAFF TGTGCCAGTGTAGGTCCGGATTTCCCTGAAGCTTTCTTT
TRBJ2-3 . TRBV28 TRBD2 CASSLLPRASGKKDTQYF TGTGCCAGCAGTCTCCTCCCAAGGGCTAGCGGGAAAAAGGATACGCAGTATTTT
TRBJ1-4 . TRBV4-3 . CASSRDRPPTNEKLFF TGCGCCAGCAGCCGAGACAGGCCTCCAACTAATGAAAAACTGTTTTTT
TRBJ2-7 . TRBV4-1 . CASSQDPIGLAISYEQYF TGCGCCAGCAGCCAAGATCCTATTGGGCTAGCTATCTCCTACGAGCAGTACTTC
TRBJ2-7 . TRBV7-2 . CASSLTAGLVSHEQYF TGTGCCAGCAGCCTCACGGCGGGACTCGTAAGTCACGAGCAGTACTTC
TRBJ2-3 . TRBV27 . CASSYQGRTDTQYF TGTGCCAGCAGTTATCAGGGTAGGACAGATACGCAGTATTTT
TRBJ1-1 . TRBV21-1 . CASSKGKAEAFF TGTGCCAGCAGCAAAGGGAAGGCTGAAGCTTTCTTT
TRBJ1-1 . TRBV20-1 . CSTLDDTEAFF TGCAGTACCCTTGATGACACTGAAGCTTTCTTT
TRBJ1-1 . TRBV6-6 TRBD1 CASSYARDSEAFF TGTGCCAGCAGTTACGCCCGGGACAGTGAAGCTTTCTTT
TRBJ2-7 . TRBV7-2 . CASSSRLSYEQYF TGTGCCAGCAGCTCAAGGCTATCCTACGAGCAGTACTTC
TRBJ2-2 . TRBV5-1 . CASSLEGAGELFF TGCGCCAGCAGCTTGGAGGGGGCCGGGGAGCTGTTTTTT
TRBJ1-6 . TRBV6-1 . CASSDPGYNSPLHF TGTGCCAGCAGTGACCCAGGGTATAATTCACCCCTCCACTTT
TRBJ2-1 few TRBV4-1 . CASSQVLYNEQFF TGCGCCAGCAGCCAAGTTCTGTACAATGAGCAGTTCTTC
TRBJ2-1 . TRBV10-3 . CAIKPGAEYNEQFF TGTGCCATCAAACCCGGAGCAGAGTACAATGAGCAGTTCTTC
TRBJ2-1 . TRBV9 TRBD1 CASSVGDRAKYNEQFF TGTGCCAGCAGCGTAGGGGACAGGGCAAAATACAATGAGCAGTTCTTC
TRBJ1-3 . TRBV7-2 . CASSLVSGNTIYF TGTGCCAGCAGCTTAGTCAGTGGAAACACCATATATTTT
TRBJ1-1 . TRBV25-1 . CASSDGGTEAFF TGTGCCAGCAGTGACGGGGGCACTGAAGCTTTCTTT
TRBJ1-1 . TRBV30 . CAWSKGSGNTEAFF TGTGCCTGGAGTAAGGGATCAGGGAACACTGAAGCTTTCTTT
TRBJ1-4 . TRBV4-3 . CASSQDLGNTGTNEKLFF TGCGCCAGCAGCCAAGATTTGGGGAACACCGGCACTAATGAAAAACTGTTTTTT
TRBJ1-1 . TRBV10-3 . CAISGKENTEAFF TGTGCCATCAGTGGCAAGGAGAACACTGAAGCTTTCTTT
TRBJ1-6 . TRBV6-5 TRBD1 CASRTDRGLNSPLHF TGTGCCAGCAGAACGGACAGGGGGCTTAATTCACCCCTCCACTTT
TRBJ1-5 . TRBV21-1 . CASSKARGGRKSNQPQHF TGTGCCAGCAGCAAAGCAAGGGGAGGCAGGAAGAGCAATCAGCCCCAGCATTTT
TRBJ2-5 . TRBV19 . CASRGLGETQYF TGTGCCAGTAGGGGGCTTGGAGAGACCCAGTACTTC
TRBJ1-4 . TRBV5-1 . CASSLESDEKLFF TGCGCCAGCAGCTTGGAGTCTGATGAAAAACTGTTTTTT
TRBJ2-3 . TRBV6-5 . CASRGGATDTQYF TGTGCCAGCAGGGGGGGGGCCACAGATACGCAGTATTTT
TRBJ1-1 . TRBV4-3 TRBD1 CASSQDMTGALNTEAFF TGCGCCAGCAGCCAGGACATGACAGGGGCCCTGAACACTGAAGCTTTCTTT
TRBJ2-3 . TRBV5-1 . CASSSLLTSPDTQYF TGCGCCAGCAGCTCTCTCCTGACTAGTCCAGATACGCAGTATTTT
TRBJ2-3 . TRBV18 . CASSPNRASPSTDTQYF TGTGCCAGCTCACCGAACCGGGCCTCACCCAGCACAGATACGCAGTATTTT
TRBJ2-5 . TRBV10-3 . CAISESDVQETQYF TGTGCCATCAGTGAGTCTGACGTCCAAGAGACCCAGTACTTC
TRBJ1-3 once TRBV11-2 . CASSMTRGGSGNTIYF TGTGCCAGCAGCATGACCAGGGGAGGGTCTGGAAACACCATATATTTT
TRBJ1-1 . TRBV14 . CASSQDGNTEAFF TGTGCCAGCAGCCAAGATGGGAACACTGAAGCTTTCTTT
TRBJ1-6 . TRBV7-2 TRBD1 CASSQDRNSPLHF TGTGCCAGCAGCCAGGACAGGAATTCACCCCTCCACTTT
TRBJ1-6 few TRBV6-2/TRBV6-3 . CASSSGSSESPLHF TGTGCCAGCAGCTCAGGGTCCTCAGAATCACCCCTCCACTTT
TRBJ1-5 . TRBV5-6 TRBD1 CASSLWDRVRQPQHF TGTGCCAGCAGCTTGTGGGACAGGGTACGACAGCCCCAGCATTTT
TRBJ1-1 . TRBV4-2 TRBD1 CASSQVPRTGPTEAFF TGTGCCAGCAGCCAAGTCCCAAGGACAGGTCCCACTGAAGCTTTCTTT
TRBJ1-1 . TRBV7-2 . CASSLAPGADTEAFF TGTGCCAGCAGCTTAGCCCCGGGGGCGGACACTGAAGCTTTCTTT
TRBJ1-5 . TRBV30 . CAWSVQGYQPQHF TGTGCCTGGAGTGTTCAAGGTTATCAGCCCCAGCATTTT